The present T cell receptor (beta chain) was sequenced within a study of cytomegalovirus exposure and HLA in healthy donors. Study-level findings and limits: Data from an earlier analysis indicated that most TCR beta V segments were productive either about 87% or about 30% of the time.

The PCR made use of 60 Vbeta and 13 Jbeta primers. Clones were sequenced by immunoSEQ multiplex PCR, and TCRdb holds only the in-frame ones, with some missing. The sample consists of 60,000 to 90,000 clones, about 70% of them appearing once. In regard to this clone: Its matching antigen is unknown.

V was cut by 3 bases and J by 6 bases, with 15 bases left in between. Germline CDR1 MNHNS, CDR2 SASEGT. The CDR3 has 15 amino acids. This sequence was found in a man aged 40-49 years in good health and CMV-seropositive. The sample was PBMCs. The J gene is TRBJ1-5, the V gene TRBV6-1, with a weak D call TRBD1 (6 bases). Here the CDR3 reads CASSEWGGGGQPQHF. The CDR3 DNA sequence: TGTGCCAGCAGTGAGTGGGGGGGCGGGGGTCAGCCCCAGCATTTT.